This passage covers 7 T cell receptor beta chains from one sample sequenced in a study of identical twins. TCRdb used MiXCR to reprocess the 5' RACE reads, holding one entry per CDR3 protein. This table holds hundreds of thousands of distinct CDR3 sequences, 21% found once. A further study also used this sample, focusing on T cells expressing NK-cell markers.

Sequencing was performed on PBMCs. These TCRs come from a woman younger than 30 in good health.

The CDR3, as DNA: TGTGCCAGCAGTTTCATGAGCAATGAGCAGTTCTTC. Encoded protein: CASSFMSNEQFF. The chain links TRBV12-3 or TRBV12-4 to TRBJ2-1; D is uncertain. This CDR3 has 12 residues. Trimming removed 3 bases from V and 6 bases from J, with 6 bases in between.

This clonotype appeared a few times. The CDR3 here is CASSLELMVLETQYF. Written as DNA, the CDR3 is TGTGCCAGCAGTCTCGAATTAATGGTACTGGAGACCCAGTACTTC. The chain uses TRBV12-3 or TRBV12-4 and TRBJ2-5; no firm D call. The ends were cut back, 5 bases at V and 5 bases at J, with 18 bases in the middle. The CDR3 sequence is 15 residues long.

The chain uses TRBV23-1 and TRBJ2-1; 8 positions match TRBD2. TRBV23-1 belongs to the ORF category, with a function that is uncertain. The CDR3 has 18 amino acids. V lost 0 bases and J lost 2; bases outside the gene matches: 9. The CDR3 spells CASSQSIGAGGPYNEQFF. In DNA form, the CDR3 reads TGCGCCAGCAGTCAATCGATTGGGGCGGGAGGTCCCTACAATGAGCAGTTCTTC.

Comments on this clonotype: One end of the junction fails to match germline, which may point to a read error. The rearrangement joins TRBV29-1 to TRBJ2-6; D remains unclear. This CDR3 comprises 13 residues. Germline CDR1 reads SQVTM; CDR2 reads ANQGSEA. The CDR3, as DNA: TGCAGCGTCGAAGCGACTGGGGCCAACGTCCTGACTTTC. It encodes CSVEATGANVLTF.

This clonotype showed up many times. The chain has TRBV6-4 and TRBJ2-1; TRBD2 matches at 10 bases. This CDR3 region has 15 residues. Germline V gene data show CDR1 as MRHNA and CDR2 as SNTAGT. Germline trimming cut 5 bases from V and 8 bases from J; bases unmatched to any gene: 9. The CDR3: CASSPEAGGPDEQFF. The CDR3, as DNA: TGTGCCAGCAGTCCCGAAGCGGGAGGGCCGGATGAGCAGTTCTTC.

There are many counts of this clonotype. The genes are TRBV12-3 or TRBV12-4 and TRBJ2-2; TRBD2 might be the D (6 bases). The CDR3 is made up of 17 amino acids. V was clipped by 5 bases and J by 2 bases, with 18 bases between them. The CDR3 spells CASSHKYGGINTGELFF. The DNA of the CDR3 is TGTGCCAGCAGTCACAAGTATGGCGGGATCAACACCGGGGAGCTGTTTTTT.

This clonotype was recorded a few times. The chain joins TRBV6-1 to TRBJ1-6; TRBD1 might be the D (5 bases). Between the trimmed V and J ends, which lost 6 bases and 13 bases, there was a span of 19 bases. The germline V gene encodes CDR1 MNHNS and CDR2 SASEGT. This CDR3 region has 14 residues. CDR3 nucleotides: TGTGCCAGCAGCCTGGGGGGGGAGACGGAGCCCCTCCACTTT. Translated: CASSLGGETEPLHF.